A selection of T cell receptor beta chains follows, all from one sample in a study of early T cells in non-severe SARS-CoV-2 infection. TCRdb analysed the 5' RACE reads with MiXCR anew, one entry per CDR3 protein. The sample has tens of thousands of distinct CDR3 sequences, under 15% seen once. Sample: whole blood. The receptors were sampled from an adult who was a healthcare worker with PCR-confirmed SARS-CoV-2 infection or an uninfected control (not recorded which). Both conserved end residues are part of each CDR3. The D gene is left open where the match is weak. The size of a clone is reported for some rows only, either as once, few or many, or as a class for expanded clones.

CASSLDGSASEGYEQYF	TGTGCCAGCAGCTTAGACGGTTCGGCTAGCGAGGGCTACGAGCAGTACTTC	TRBV7-6	TRBJ2-7	few	.
CASGSPGKSTNEKLFF	TGTGCCAGTGGGTCGCCAGGGAAGTCGACTAATGAAAAACTGTTTTTT	TRBV19	TRBJ1-4	few	.
CASSLAVTTNNEQFF	TGTGCCAGCAGCTTAGCGGTGACCACCAACAATGAGCAGTTCTTC	TRBV7-2	TRBJ2-1	.	.
CSVAVGIGETQYF	TGCAGCGTTGCGGTGGGGATAGGGGAGACCCAGTACTTC	TRBV29-1	TRBJ2-5	.	.
CASSFLDQQYF	TGTGCCAGCAGCTTTTTAGACCAGCAGTACTTC	TRBV7-2	TRBJ2-7	many	.
CASSWTANTGELFF	TGTGCCAGCTCATGGACAGCGAACACCGGGGAGCTGTTTTTT	TRBV12-3/TRBV12-4	TRBJ2-2	many	.
CASSEDVQGDEQYF	TGTGCCAGCAGTGAGGACGTTCAGGGGGACGAGCAGTACTTC	TRBV7-7	TRBJ2-7	many	TRBD1
CASSPPAYLNTEAFF	TGTGCCAGCAGCCCCCCCGCATACCTGAACACTGAAGCTTTCTTT	TRBV11-2	TRBJ1-1	many	.
CASSLSVQGAAFF	TGTGCCAGCAGCTTAAGTGTCCAGGGCGCGGCTTTCTTT	TRBV7-3	TRBJ1-1	few	.
CSATGTSGRAREFF	TGCAGTGCTACCGGGACTAGCGGGAGGGCCAGGGAGTTCTTC	TRBV20-1	TRBJ2-1	few	TRBD2
CASSVAVLAGDEQFF	TGTGCCAGCAGCGTAGCTGTACTAGCGGGGGATGAGCAGTTCTTC	TRBV9	TRBJ2-1	few	TRBD2
CASSYTAGRETQYF	TGTGCCAGCAGTTACACTGCAGGGCGAGAGACCCAGTACTTC	TRBV6-2/TRBV6-3	TRBJ2-5	.	.
CASSLGLGTGDNEQFF	TGTGCCAGCAGCTTAGGTCTAGGGACAGGAGACAATGAGCAGTTCTTC	TRBV7-2	TRBJ2-1	.	TRBD1
CASSPLAGGPNEQFF	TGTGCCAGCAGTCCACTAGCGGGAGGCCCCAATGAGCAGTTCTTC	TRBV6-4	TRBJ2-1	many	TRBD2
CASSLAGGTQETQYF	TGTGCCAGCAGCTTGGCGGGGGGCACCCAAGAGACCCAGTACTTC	TRBV11-2	TRBJ2-5	few	TRBD2
CASSLRDVDEQYF	TGTGCCAGCAGCTTACGGGACGTCGACGAGCAGTACTTC	TRBV7-2	TRBJ2-7	many	.
CSVAGLDNYNEQFF	TGCAGCGTTGCCGGACTAGACAACTACAATGAGCAGTTCTTC	TRBV29-1	TRBJ2-1	few	TRBD2
CASSQLDSGGADTQYF	TGCGCCAGCAGCCAATTAGATAGCGGGGGGGCCGATACGCAGTATTTT	TRBV4-3	TRBJ2-3	many	TRBD2
CASSRGLVGNEQFF	TGTGCCAGCAGCAGGGGACTAGTCGGCAATGAGCAGTTCTTC	TRBV11-3	TRBJ2-1	many	TRBD2
CASSISYRELAKNIQYF	TGTGCCAGTAGTATCTCATACAGGGAACTAGCCAAAAACATTCAGTACTTC	TRBV19	TRBJ2-4	few	.
CASSQTDRGFHGYTF	TGCGCCAGCAGCCAAACGGACAGGGGGTTTCATGGCTACACCTTC	TRBV4-3	TRBJ1-2	many	TRBD1
CASSFPRDPYEQYF	TGTGCCAGCAGTTTCCCCAGGGACCCCTACGAGCAGTACTTC	TRBV28	TRBJ2-7	.	.
CASSSGTEGSTQYF	TGTGCCAGCAGCTCCGGGACCGAAGGGAGTACGCAGTATTTT	TRBV11-2	TRBJ2-3	many	.
CASSEVGAANQPQHF	TGCGCCAGCAGTGAAGTAGGGGCAGCTAATCAGCCCCAGCATTTT	TRBV10-2	TRBJ1-5	few	.